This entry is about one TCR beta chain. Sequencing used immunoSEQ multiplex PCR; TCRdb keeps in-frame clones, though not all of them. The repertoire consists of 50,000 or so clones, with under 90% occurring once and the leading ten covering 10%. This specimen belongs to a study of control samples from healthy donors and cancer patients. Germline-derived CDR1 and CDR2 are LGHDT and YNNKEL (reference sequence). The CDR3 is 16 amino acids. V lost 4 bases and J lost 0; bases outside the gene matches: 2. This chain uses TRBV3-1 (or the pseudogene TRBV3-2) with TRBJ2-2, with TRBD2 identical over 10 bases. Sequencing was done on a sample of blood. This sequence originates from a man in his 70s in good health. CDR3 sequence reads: CASSRLAGANTGELFF. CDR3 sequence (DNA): TGTGCCAGCAGCCGTCTAGCGGGGGCGAACACCGGGGAGCTGTTTTTT.